Below, 9 T cell receptor beta chains from the same sample are listed, as sequenced in a study of OX40 agonist ivuxolimab in advanced cancers. Data came from immunoSEQ multiplex PCR; TCRdb stores just in-frame clones and leaves some out. This table has about 130,000 clones, about nine tenths appearing once. The sample consisted of CD4+ or CD8+ T cells sorted from blood, taken in a trial of the OX40 agonist ivuxolimab. The receptors come from an adult with an advanced solid tumor such as melanoma, head and neck, liver or kidney cancer.

For the CDR3, the DNA is TGTGCCAGCAGCTTAACGGCTGAAAAACTGTTTTTT. Translation: CASSLTAEKLFF. The V call is TRBV7-9, the J call TRBJ1-4, with no clear D. There are 12 residues in the CDR3. The germline V and J ends were trimmed by 2 bases and 7 bases, with 5 bases remaining between them. The germline V gene encodes CDR1 SEHNR and CDR2 FQNEAQ (reference sequence).

This chain uses TRBV19 with TRBJ1-3; D uncertain. The CDR3 is 17 amino acids. Trimming took 3 bases from V and 0 from J, leaving 15 bases between them. The germline CDR1 and CDR2 sequences are LNHDA and SQIVND (reference sequence). CDR3: CASSITELRGSGNTIYF. CDR3 DNA sequence: TGTGCCAGTAGTATTACCGAATTACGGGGCTCTGGAAACACCATATATTTT.

The CDR3 spells CASSWDRGTLSYEQYF. DNA of the CDR3: TGTGCCAGCAGCTGGGACAGGGGCACACTATCCTACGAGCAGTACTTC. V is TRBV6-6 and J is TRBJ2-7, with 10 positions matching TRBD1. The V segment lost 6 bases and the J segment 1 base; nucleotides outside the gene matches: 9. In germline, CDR1 is MNHNY, CDR2 SVGAGI (reference sequence). The CDR3 covers 16 residues.

This chain joins TRBV7-3 and TRBJ2-1, with D possibly TRBD2 on 6 matching bases. There are 15 residues in the CDR3. The germline V gene has CDR1 SGHTA and CDR2 FQGTGA. V lost 6 bases, J lost 0 bases, and 12 bases lay in between. The CDR3 is CASRLDGSSYNEQFF. CDR3 DNA sequence: TGTGCCAGCAGACTTGACGGGAGCTCCTACAATGAGCAGTTCTTC.

The chain is built from TRBV18 and TRBJ2-7, with 11 bases aligning to TRBD1. The length of the CDR3 is 15 residues. Trimming took 3 bases from V and 5 from J; bases not matched to a gene: 6. Per the germline V gene, CDR1 is KGHSH and CDR2 is LQKENI. For the CDR3, the DNA is TGTGCCAGCTCACCCCAGGACAGGGGGCTCAACGAGCAGTACTTC. Amino acid sequence: CASSPQDRGLNEQYF.

The chain links TRBV19 to TRBJ1-1; D is uncertain. The CDR3 covers 14 residues. V lost 7 bases, J lost 2 bases, and 14 bases lay in between. Germline loops: CDR1 LNHDA, CDR2 SQIVND (reference sequence). The CDR3 is CASTPLVDNTEAFF. CDR3 nucleotides: TGTGCCAGTACTCCCCTGGTGGATAACACTGAAGCTTTCTTT.

This clone was observed once. This chain uses TRBV10-3 with TRBJ2-7; 10 bases are a match to TRBD2. The CDR3 is 14 residues long. Germline-derived CDR1 and CDR2 are ENHRY and SYGVKD. The trim removed 6 bases at V and 4 bases at J, leaving 6 bases unmatched. In DNA, the CDR3 is TGTGCCATCAGCGGGACTAGCGAAAGATACGAGCAGTACTTC. Amino acids: CAISGTSERYEQYF.

This clone was recorded only once. The chain recombines TRBV28 with TRBJ1-2, with 10 bases fitting TRBD1. V gave up 5 bases and J gave up 7 bases; unmatched junction bases: 7. The germline gives CDR1 MDHEN, CDR2 SYDVKM. The CDR3 consists of 14 residues. The CDR3 region has the DNA TGTGCCAGCAGTCAGCCGGGACAGGGGTCTGGCTACACCTTC. Protein product: CASSQPGQGSGYTF.

The chain has TRBV5-6 and TRBJ2-7, with D unresolved. V gave up 3 bases and J gave up 5 bases, with 12 bases separating them. The CDR3 loop spans 13 amino acids. Germline-derived CDR1 and CDR2 are SGHDT and YYEEEE. In DNA form, the CDR3 reads TGTGCCAGCAGCTACAGTTTTTTCGACGAGCAGTACTTC. Protein: CASSYSFFDEQYF.